This T cell receptor beta chain is from a study of OX40 agonist ivuxolimab in advanced cancers. The overall study: Patients received intravenous ivuxolimab every 2 weeks at 0.01 to 10 mg/kg. Points from the study as a whole: Not determined was the antigen specificity of the expanded peripheral T cells. Certain nonresponding patients likewise had low normalized T-cell clonal expansion.

Sampling times: baseline, cycle 4 day 1, cycle 7 day 1. Trimming took 3 bases from V and 8 from J; bases not matched to a gene: 9. CDR1 is SGDLS and CDR2 is YYNGEE in the germline V gene. CDR3 length: 14 residues. The data were produced by immunoSEQ multiplex PCR, yet TCRdb's version contains in-frame clones alone and is incomplete. This sample carries some 34,000 clones, nearly 80% of them seen once, and the ten largest clones take about 13%. For this clone: Antigen unknown.

This chain joins TRBV9 and TRBJ2-3, with TRBD2 matching 7 bases. The receptor's source is an adult with an advanced solid tumor such as melanoma, head and neck, liver or kidney cancer. This specimen was CD4+ or CD8+ T cells sorted from blood, taken in a trial of the OX40 agonist ivuxolimab. Written as DNA, the CDR3 is TGTGCCAGCAGCGCGGGGGACTATGAGGGTACGCAGTATTTT. As protein: CASSAGDYEGTQYF.